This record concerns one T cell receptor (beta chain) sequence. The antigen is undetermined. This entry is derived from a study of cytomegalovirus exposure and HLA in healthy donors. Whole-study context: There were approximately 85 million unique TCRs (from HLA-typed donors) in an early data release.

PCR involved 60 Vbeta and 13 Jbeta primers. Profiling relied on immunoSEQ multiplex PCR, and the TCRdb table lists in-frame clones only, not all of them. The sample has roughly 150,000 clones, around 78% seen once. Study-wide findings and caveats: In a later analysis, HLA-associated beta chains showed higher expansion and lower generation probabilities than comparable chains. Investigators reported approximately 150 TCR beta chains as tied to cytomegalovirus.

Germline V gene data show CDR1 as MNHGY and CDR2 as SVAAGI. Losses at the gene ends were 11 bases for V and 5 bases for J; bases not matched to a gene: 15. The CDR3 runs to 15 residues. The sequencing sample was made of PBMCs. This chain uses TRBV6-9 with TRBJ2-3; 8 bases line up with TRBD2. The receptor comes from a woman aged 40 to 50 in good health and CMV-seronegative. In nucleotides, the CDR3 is TGTGCCCCCCCGGCGGGCGGGAGGATCGGAGATACGCAGTATTTT. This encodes CAPPAGGRIGDTQYF.